This TCR beta chain was captured by sequencing in a study of blood T cells in healthy people across ages. Germline lookup yields CDR1 SGHAT and CDR2 FQNNGV. The CDR3 totals 17 residues. After removal of 5 bases from V and 9 bases from J, the junction contained 13 bases not matched to a gene. Primers used in a second PCR of roughly 6 to 11 cycles were a sample-barcoded 5' primer and a J-beta primer mix. Every cDNA molecule bore a tag from a template-switch adaptor containing 12 random nucleotides. TCRdb reanalysed the 5' RACE reads using MiXCR and keeps one entry per CDR3 protein. The sample gives more than 700,000 distinct CDR3 sequences, 46% of which show up once; 15% to 20% is in the top ten. Each donor had about 10 milliliters of peripheral blood drawn.

The rearrangement uses TRBV11-2 and TRBJ2-1; TRBD2 matches at 13 bases. Sequenced: blood. This sequence originates from an elderly man in good health. The CDR3 region is CASSGNLLAGGLSEQFF. Here the CDR3 DNA reads TGTGCCAGCAGCGGAAACCTACTAGCGGGAGGGCTGAGTGAGCAGTTCTTC.